This TCR beta chain was obtained from a study of CD8 T cells in ankylosing spondylitis. TCRdb re-called the 5' RACE reads with MiXCR, one entry per CDR3 protein. The sample lists about 180,000 distinct CDR3 sequences; roughly 10% were seen once. V lost 5 bases and J lost 6; bases outside the gene matches: 10. This CDR3 contains 14 residues. The germline V gene encodes CDR1 SEHNR and CDR2 FQNEAQ (reference sequence). Sequenced sample: blood, either unsorted or a sorted T cell fraction (not recorded which). This receptor was identified in a female donor with ankylosing spondylitis or in good health (not recorded which). The rearrangement joins TRBV7-9 to TRBJ2-7, with 7 bases fitting TRBD2. CDR3 region: CASSATSDPVEQYF. CDR3 nucleotides: TGTGCCAGCAGCGCCACTAGCGACCCGGTCGAGCAGTACTTC.